A single sample gave rise to the 14 T cell receptor beta chains below, sequenced in a study of blood T cell repertoires in COVID-19. Profiling relied on immunoSEQ multiplex PCR, and the TCRdb table lists in-frame clones only, not all of them. Of tens of thousands of clones detected, 89% appear once; the ten largest clones hold approximately 2%. Sequencing was performed on peripheral blood. Receptors were obtained from a man between 50 and 59 years old with acute or convalescent COVID-19.

V and J are TRBV6-5 and TRBJ2-4, with TRBD1 matching over 11 bases. CDR1 is MNHEY and CDR2 is SVGAGI in the germline V gene. The CDR3 totals 15 residues. The ends lost 2 bases at V and 4 bases at J; junction bases unmatched: 1. CDR3 sequence (DNA): TGTGCCAGCAGTTACGGGACAGGGGGAAAAAACATTCAGTACTTC. Translation: CASSYGTGGKNIQYF.

This clone has just a few counts. CDR3 bases: TGTGCCAGCAGCACCCAAGCGGGGGGGTTGTATACGCAGTATTTT. Its translation is CASSTQAGGLYTQYF. This chain joins TRBV7-2 and TRBJ2-3, with 10 positions matching TRBD2. Per the germline V gene, CDR1 is SGHTA and CDR2 is FQGNSA. The J segment lost 7 bases and the V segment lost 5 bases, leaving 9 bases of the junction unmatched. The CDR3 is made up of 15 amino acids. Looking up the rest from reference TRBV7-2 and TRBJ2-3 gives the full variable domain: GAGVSQSPSNKVTEKGKDVELRCDPISGHTALYWYRQSLGQGLEFLIYFQGNSAPDKSGLPSDRFSAERTGGSVSTLTIQRTQQEDSAVYLCASSTQAGGLYTQYFGPGTRLTVL.

The rearrangement links TRBV3-1 (or the pseudogene TRBV3-2) to TRBJ1-6, with 10 bases matching TRBD1. Germline assignment: CDR1 LGHDT and CDR2 YNNKEL (reference sequence). V shed 4 bases and J 7 bases; nucleotides not matched to a gene: 7. The CDR3 has 16 residues. The CDR3 reads CASSRDPTGGNSPLHF. The CDR3 bases are TGTGCCAGCAGCCGCGATCCGACAGGGGGCAATTCACCCCTCCACTTT.

The V gene is TRBV3-1 (or the pseudogene TRBV3-2), the J gene TRBJ2-6; tentatively, D is TRBD2 (6 bases). Germline V gene sequence: CDR1 LGHDT, CDR2 YNNKEL (reference sequence). V dropped 2 bases and J dropped 0 bases, with 14 bases sitting between them. This CDR3 is built from 18 residues. The CDR3 DNA is TGTGCCAGCAGCCAATCTCCGGGACTTCACTCTGGGGCCAACGTCCTGACTTTC. As protein: CASSQSPGLHSGANVLTF.

The chain couples TRBV19 to TRBJ2-7; TRBD2 aligns across 8 bases. V shed 3 bases and J 2 bases; nucleotides not matched to a gene: 6. Germline V gene lookup returns CDR1 LNHDA and CDR2 SQIVND (reference sequence). The CDR3 consists of 15 residues. In DNA form, the CDR3 reads TGTGCCAGTAGTATCGCTAGCGGGTCAGCCTACGAGCAGTACGTC. It yields the protein CASSIASGSAYEQYV.

The rearrangement uses TRBV24-1 and TRBJ2-5, with D possibly TRBD1 on 6 matching bases. Germline-derived CDR1 and CDR2 are KGHDR and SFDVKD. The CDR3 is made up of 16 amino acids. V lost 2 bases, J lost 5 bases, and 17 bases lay in between. CDR3 coding DNA: TGTGCCACCAGTGATTCAACTTACGCAGGGGAGGAGACCCAGTACTTC. Amino acid sequence: CATSDSTYAGEETQYF.

In its sample, this clone was seen once. The chain carries TRBV6-6 and TRBJ1-3, with 8 bases fitting TRBD1. Germline V gene sequence: CDR1 MNHNY, CDR2 SVGAGI (reference sequence). This CDR3 is built from 15 residues. The ends lost 2 bases at V and 2 bases at J; junction bases unmatched: 2. CDR3 in amino acids: CASSYLGQAGNTIYF. Written as DNA, the CDR3 is TGTGCCAGCAGTTACCTGGGACAGGCTGGAAACACCATATATTTT.

The CDR3 here is CASKVNYAQETQYF. CDR3 nucleotides: TGTGCCAGCAAGGTTAACTACGCCCAAGAGACCCAGTACTTC. The V gene is TRBV6-5, the J gene TRBJ2-5; D is ambiguous. CDR3 size: 14 residues. Trimming took 7 bases from V and 1 from J, leaving 13 bases between them. Germline assignment: CDR1 MNHEY and CDR2 SVGAGI.

The CDR3 reads CASSDSTGCSYEQYF. For the CDR3, the DNA is TGTGCCAGCAGTGACTCTACAGGGTGCTCCTACGAGCAGTACTTC. The chain has TRBV6-4 and TRBJ2-7; D possibly corresponds to TRBD1 (6 bases). The V gene lost 0 bases and the J gene lost 0 bases, with 9 bases spanning the gap. The germline CDR1 and CDR2 sequences are MRHNA and SNTAGT. The CDR3 is 15 residues long.

The V gene is TRBV25-1, the J gene TRBJ1-4; D ambiguous. Trimming pared 6 bases from V and 1 base from J, leaving 6 bases between. The CDR3 spans 13 residues. CDR1 and CDR2 from the germline V gene are MGHDK and SYGVNS. CDR3 sequence: CASRAQTNEKLFF. The CDR3 DNA sequence: TGTGCCAGCAGGGCTCAAACTAATGAAAAACTGTTTTTT. Filled out from reference TRBV25-1 and TRBJ1-4, the complete variable domain reads EADIYQTPRYLVIGTGKKITLECSQTMGHDKMYWYQQDPGMELHLIHYSYGVNSTEKGDLSSESTVSRIRTEHFPLTLESARPSHTSQYLCASRAQTNEKLFFGSGTQLSVL.

The chain employs TRBV20-1 and TRBJ2-7; 7 bases are a match to TRBD1. CDR3 size: 11 residues. Per germline, CDR1 DFQATT and CDR2 SNEGSKA (reference sequence). This CDR3 is CGPRGQGEQYF. Here the CDR3 DNA reads TGCGGCCCGAGGGGGCAGGGGGAGCAGTACTTC.

V gene TRBV9 combines with J gene TRBJ1-1, with a tentative D call TRBD1 (6 bases). The CDR3 is 14 amino acids. With 0 bases removed from V and 5 bases from J, the gap between germline ends came to 11 bases. CDR1 SGDLS and CDR2 YYNGEE come from the germline V gene. The CDR3: CASSVEGGLTEAFF. The CDR3 DNA sequence: TGTGCCAGCAGCGTAGAAGGGGGTTTGACTGAAGCTTTCTTT.

V gene TRBV7-8 combines with J gene TRBJ2-3; 8 positions agree with TRBD2. CDR1 and CDR2 from the germline V gene are SGHVS and FQNEAQ. The CDR3 extends over 18 amino acids. V was pared by 2 bases and J by 6 bases, with 16 bases of the junction left unmatched. The CDR3 is CASSLLRGGSGAGDTQYF. The CDR3 DNA sequence: TGTGCCAGCAGCTTATTACGGGGCGGTAGCGGGGCCGGGGATACGCAGTATTTT.

V usage is TRBV24-1 and J usage is TRBJ2-3, with D perhaps TRBD1 (6 bases). V lost 0 bases and J lost 2, with 11 bases in between. The germline gives CDR1 KGHDR, CDR2 SFDVKD. This CDR3 contains 16 residues. The CDR3: CATSDLGGTPTDTQYF. The CDR3 coding sequence is TGTGCCACCAGTGATTTGGGGGGCACCCCCACAGATACGCAGTATTTT.